These 26 T cell receptor beta chains were all obtained from the same sample, sequenced in a study of blood T cell repertoires in COVID-19 (dated by TCRdb to 2018 to 2021). The method behind the library was the immunoSEQ multiplex PCR assay. TCRdb provides this immuneACCESS table in a form limited to in-frame rearrangements. Some clones are lacking; in checked studies, under half of them reflect an unresolved V gene, and why the rest are absent is not known. The sample profile shows around 320,000 clones; nearly 90% of them were found once. The ten largest clones capture approximately 2.9% of the sample. Material for sequencing was PBMCs or T cells enriched from blood (not recorded which). The origin of the receptors is a woman aged 45 to 65 who had been exposed to COVID-19.

The CDR3, as DNA: TGTGCCAGCAGCTCGGGGACTAGCGGGGGGTATGAGCAGTTCTTC. Its translation: CASSSGTSGGYEQFF. The chain uses TRBV5-4 and TRBJ2-1, with TRBD2 matching 15 bases. Germline V lookup: CDR1 SGHNT, CDR2 YYREEE (reference sequence). Trimming took 3 bases from V and 8 from J; bases not matched to a gene: 3. The CDR3 has 15 residues.

This clone was seen only once. J is TRBJ2-1 and V is TRBV5-1, with 9 nucleotides matching TRBD1. V shed 4 bases, J shed 6 bases, and the junction held 2 bases outside the gene matches. Germline CDR1 is SGHRS and CDR2 is YFSETQ. The CDR3 extends over 13 amino acids. The CDR3 spells CASSKTGGNEQFF. CDR3 in DNA: TGCGCCAGCAGCAAGACAGGGGGCAATGAGCAGTTCTTC.

The CDR3 protein is CASSSDRLPYGYTF. The CDR3 DNA follows: TGTGCCAGCAGCTCGGACAGGCTTCCCTATGGCTACACCTTC. The chain employs TRBV13 and TRBJ1-2, with 7 bases that match TRBD1. Germline trimming cut 4 bases from V and 4 bases from J; bases unmatched to any gene: 6. Germline loops: CDR1 PRHDT, CDR2 FYEKMQ (reference sequence). CDR3 length: 14 residues.

The V gene is TRBV11-2, the J gene TRBJ2-5; 7 bases are shared with TRBD1. J lost 4 bases, V lost 1 base, and 12 bases had no gene match. The CDR3 is 17 residues long. Germline CDR1 SGHAT, CDR2 FQNNGV. The CDR3 DNA reads TGTGCCAGCAGCTTAGCTGCGAGACAGGGTTTTGGAGAGACCCAGTACTTC. Translated: CASSLAARQGFGETQYF.

The V gene is TRBV28, the J gene TRBJ1-5; D is unclear. V lost 2 bases, J lost 7 bases, and 9 bases lay in between. This CDR3 region has 13 residues. Germline lookup yields CDR1 MDHEN and CDR2 SYDVKM. This CDR3 is CASSLQVPQPQHF. Here the CDR3 DNA reads TGTGCCAGCAGTTTACAGGTACCGCAGCCCCAGCATTTT.

This chain uses TRBV3-1 (or the pseudogene TRBV3-2) with TRBJ2-7, with 9 nucleotides matching TRBD1. V was pared by 1 base and J by 0 bases, with 4 bases of the junction left unmatched. CDR1 and CDR2 from the germline V gene are LGHDT and YNNKEL (reference sequence). The CDR3 runs 16 residues. The CDR3 DNA reads TGTGCCAGCAGCCAAGGTAGGACAGGGGCCTCCTACGAGCAGTACTTC. This translates into CASSQGRTGASYEQYF.

The rearrangement joins TRBV3-1 (or the pseudogene TRBV3-2) to TRBJ1-1; D is perhaps TRBD1 (6 bases). The CDR3 extends over 13 amino acids. V was trimmed by 4 bases and J by 10 bases, leaving 16 bases between them. The germline gives CDR1 LGHDT, CDR2 YNNKEL (reference sequence). The CDR3 sequence: CASSRTQGGGAFF. CDR3 DNA sequence: TGTGCCAGCAGCCGGACACAGGGTGGTGGAGCTTTCTTT.

The chain employs TRBV5-1 and TRBJ1-2; weak D call: TRBD1 (6 bases). Germline CDR1 reads SGHRS; CDR2 reads YFSETQ. CDR3 length: 15 amino acids. V was trimmed by 4 bases and J by 0 bases, leaving 13 bases between them. CDR3 amino acids: CASSQRTDSNYGYTF. In DNA form, the CDR3 reads TGCGCCAGCAGCCAGAGGACAGACTCTAACTATGGCTACACCTTC.

The chain couples TRBV28 to TRBJ1-1, with D uncertain. The V gene lost 5 bases and the J gene lost 1 base, with 14 bases spanning the gap. The CDR3 has 15 residues. Per the germline V gene, CDR1 is MDHEN and CDR2 is SYDVKM. CDR3 coding DNA: TGTGCCAGCAGTCCGGCCGACAAATGGAACACTGAAGCTTTCTTT. Its protein is CASSPADKWNTEAFF.

V usage is TRBV7-9 and J usage is TRBJ2-3, with D perhaps matching TRBD2 (5 bases). This CDR3 comprises 18 residues. CDR1 is SEHNR, CDR2 FQNEAQ, per germline (reference sequence). The germline V and J ends were trimmed by 2 bases and 6 bases, with 24 bases remaining between them. CDR3 sequence (DNA): TGTGCCAGCAGCTTAAATCGAGCCCCACGGGGATCCGTGGATACGCAGTATTTT. Amino acid sequence: CASSLNRAPRGSVDTQYF.

CDR3 in amino acids: CATSETDGGGYTF. The CDR3 region has the DNA TGTGCCACCAGTGAGACAGACGGCGGAGGCTACACCTTC. This chain connects TRBV24-1 to TRBJ1-2; TRBD1 is a possible D gene (5 bases). The germline V gene encodes CDR1 KGHDR and CDR2 SFDVKD. This CDR3 has 13 amino acids. V lost 4 bases to trimming and J lost 8 bases, with 13 bases between them.

The gene calls are TRBV7-2 and TRBJ2-5; no clear D. V was cut by 1 base and J by 7 bases, with 13 bases left in between. Germline-derived CDR1 and CDR2 are SGHTA and FQGNSA. This CDR3 has 14 residues. CDR3 sequence (DNA): TGTGCCAGCAGCTTAGTACGAGATTCGGGGACCCAGTACTTC. This sequence encodes CASSLVRDSGTQYF.

This clone has a single count. The chain uses TRBV4-1 and TRBJ1-6; possibly TRBD1 for D (5 bases). Between the trimmed V and J ends, which lost 0 bases and 2 bases, there was a span of 8 bases. This CDR3 contains 16 residues. The germline gives CDR1 MGHRA, CDR2 YSYEKL. The CDR3 DNA sequence: TGCGCCAGCAGCCAAGAGCGGGGGGCCTATAATTCACCCCTCCACTTT. This codes for CASSQERGAYNSPLHF.

The rearrangement joins TRBV19 to TRBJ1-2, with D tentatively TRBD1 (6 bases). Germline V gene sequence: CDR1 LNHDA, CDR2 SQIVND (reference sequence). This CDR3 comprises 14 residues. V shed 3 bases and J shed 1 base, with 9 bases lying between them. The CDR3 protein is CASSIGTNNYGYTF. The CDR3 region has the DNA TGTGCCAGTAGTATCGGGACAAATAACTATGGCTACACCTTC. Supplemented by reference TRBV19 and TRBJ1-2, the full variable domain reads DGGITQSPKYLFRKEGQNVTLSCEQNLNHDAMYWYRQDPGQGLRLIYYSQIVNDFQKGDIAEGYSVSREKKESFPLTVTSAQKNPTAFYLCASSIGTNNYGYTFGSGTRLTVV.

This chain joins TRBV2 and TRBJ1-2, with no clear D. Trimming removed 7 bases from V and 1 base from J, with 4 bases in between. The germline CDR1 and CDR2 sequences are SNHLY and FYNNEI. The CDR3 totals 11 residues. As DNA, the CDR3 is TGTGCCAGCACCGGTAACTATGGCTACACCTTC. Translation gives CASTGNYGYTF.

This chain joins TRBV7-2 and TRBJ2-7; 14 nucleotides match TRBD2. This CDR3 contains 18 residues. Germline V gene sequence: CDR1 SGHTA, CDR2 FQGNSA. Trimming removed 5 bases from V and 0 bases from J; junction bases left unmatched: 9. The CDR3 DNA is TGTGCCAGCAGCCCCCGGACTAGCGGGGGGACAAGCTCCTACGAGCAGTACTTC. Translation: CASSPRTSGGTSSYEQYF.

The chain is built from TRBV18 and TRBJ1-5; 7 bases map to TRBD1. V trimming: 4 bases; J trimming: 4 bases; junction bases outside the gene matches: 10. CDR3 size: 16 residues. Germline loops: CDR1 KGHSH, CDR2 LQKENI. CDR3 in amino acids: CASSQAAGQRNQPQHF. The CDR3 nucleotides read TGTGCCAGCTCACAGGCCGCGGGACAGAGAAATCAGCCCCAGCATTTT.

V and J are TRBV6-6 and TRBJ1-5; tentative D call: TRBD1 (5 bases). In germline, CDR1 is MNHNY, CDR2 SVGAGI (reference sequence). Deletions cut 5 bases from V and 0 bases from J, with 17 bases between. CDR3 length equals 17 residues. In DNA form, the CDR3 reads TGTGCCAGCAGTCCCCGCCTAAGACAGAATAGCAATCAGCCCCAGCATTTT. Protein: CASSPRLRQNSNQPQHF.

V and J are TRBV2 and TRBJ2-1; D is perhaps TRBD1 (6 bases). The germline V gene encodes CDR1 SNHLY and CDR2 FYNNEI. The CDR3 spans 15 residues. Trimming removed 1 base at V and 2 bases at J, with 9 bases between. The CDR3 bases are TGTGCCAGCAGTGAAGGGACAGCAGCCTACAATGAGCAGTTCTTC. This translates into CASSEGTAAYNEQFF.

The chain recombines TRBV6-2 or TRBV6-3 with TRBJ1-5, with TRBD1 identical over 8 bases. V lost 2 bases and J lost 3; bases outside the gene matches: 12. The CDR3 spans 18 residues. The germline CDR1 and CDR2 sequences are MNHEY and SVGEGT. DNA of the CDR3: TGTGCCAGCAGTTACACTCCCCTGACAGGGGAGGACAATCAGCCCCAGCATTTT. Its protein is CASSYTPLTGEDNQPQHF.

The rearrangement joins TRBV28 to TRBJ1-1; D not resolved. Looked up from germline, CDR1 is MDHEN and CDR2 is SYDVKM. This CDR3 spans 15 amino acids. Trimming shortened V by 5 bases and J by 4 bases, and 17 bases separated the two germline ends. CDR3 nucleotides: TGTGCCAGCAGTGCGGCGTTGGAGGGCTCCACTGAAGCTTTCTTT. Encoded protein: CASSAALEGSTEAFF.

V and J are TRBV19 and TRBJ1-5, with TRBD1 matching over 8 bases. This CDR3 is built from 15 residues. CDR1 LNHDA and CDR2 SQIVND come from the germline V gene (reference sequence). Unmatched junction bases numbered 5, after V lost 2 bases and J lost 5 bases. The CDR3, as DNA: TGTGCCAGTAGTATAACCCCAGGGGGCCATCAGCCCCAGCATTTT. Protein product: CASSITPGGHQPQHF.

This clone has just a few counts. This chain links TRBV7-9 with TRBJ2-5; the match to TRBD2 covers 9 bases. The V and J ends lost 3 bases and 1 base, in that order; junction bases with no gene match: 6. This CDR3 is 16 amino acids long. Germline V gene sequence: CDR1 SEHNR, CDR2 FQNEAQ (reference sequence). Written as DNA, the CDR3 is TGTGCCAGCAGCTTTAGGCTAGCGGGGCTCCAAGAGACCCAGTACTTC. This codes for CASSFRLAGLQETQYF.

The chain recombines TRBV3-1 (or the pseudogene TRBV3-2) with TRBJ1-2, with TRBD1 as a possible D gene (5 bases). This CDR3 is built from 13 residues. V dropped 3 bases and J dropped 3 bases, with 8 bases sitting between them. The germline V gene has CDR1 LGHDT and CDR2 YNNKEL (reference sequence). The DNA of the CDR3 is TGTGCCAGCAGCCATGACAGACACTATGGCTACACCTTC. Its translation is CASSHDRHYGYTF.

The chain has TRBV12-3 or TRBV12-4 and TRBJ1-3; D unresolved. Trimming shortened V by 4 bases and J by 3 bases, and 7 bases separated the two germline ends. The CDR3 is 13 amino acids. The CDR3: CASSSQIGNTIYF. Written as DNA, the CDR3 is TGTGCCAGCAGTTCCCAAATTGGAAACACCATATATTTT.

V is TRBV3-1 (or the pseudogene TRBV3-2) and J is TRBJ1-4; D possibly corresponds to TRBD1 (5 bases). The germline gives CDR1 LGHDT, CDR2 YNNKEL (reference sequence). V dropped 8 bases and J dropped 8 bases, with 15 bases sitting between them. This CDR3 region has 13 residues. CDR3 in DNA: TGTGCCAGCTACGGGGGGTTAGGAGAAAAACTGTTTTTT. This encodes CASYGGLGEKLFF.